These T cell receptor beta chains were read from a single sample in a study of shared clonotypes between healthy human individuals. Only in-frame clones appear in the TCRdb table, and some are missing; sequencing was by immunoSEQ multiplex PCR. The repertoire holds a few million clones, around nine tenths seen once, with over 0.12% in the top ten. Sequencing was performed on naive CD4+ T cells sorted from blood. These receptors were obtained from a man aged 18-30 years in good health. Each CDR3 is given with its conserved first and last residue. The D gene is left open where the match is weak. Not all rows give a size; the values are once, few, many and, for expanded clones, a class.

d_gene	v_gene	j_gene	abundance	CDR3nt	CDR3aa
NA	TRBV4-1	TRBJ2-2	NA	TGCGCCAGCAGCCAAAGTACTGGGACCGGGGAGCTGTTTTTT	CASSQSTGTGELFF
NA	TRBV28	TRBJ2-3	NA	TGTGCCAGCAGTCCAAACCAGGGGTTTGGCACAGATACGCAGTATTTT	CASSPNQGFGTDTQYF
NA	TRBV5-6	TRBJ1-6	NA	TGTGCCAGCAGCTTAGGGCGGTATAGCTCCTATAATTCACCCCTCCACTTT	CASSLGRYSSYNSPLHF
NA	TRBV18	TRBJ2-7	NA	TGTGCCAGCTCACCGGCGGCCTCCTACGAGCAGTACTTC	CASSPAASYEQYF
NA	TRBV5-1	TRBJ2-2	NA	TGCGCCAGCAGCTTAATTAGTACAGGGCAAACCGGGGAGCTGTTTTTT	CASSLISTGQTGELFF
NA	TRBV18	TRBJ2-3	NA	TGTGCCAGCTCACCCATAGGGAGGGGACAGAGCACAGATACGCAGTATTTT	CASSPIGRGQSTDTQYF
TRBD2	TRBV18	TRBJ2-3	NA	TGTGCCAGCTCACCACCGTTAGCGGGAGTAACAGATACGCAGTATTTT	CASSPPLAGVTDTQYF
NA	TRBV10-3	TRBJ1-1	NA	TGTGCCATCAGTGCTTCAGGGGCGGGTACTGAAGCTTTCTTT	CAISASGAGTEAFF
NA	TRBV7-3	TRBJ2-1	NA	TGTGCCAGCAGCTCCACCCGGGACAATGAGCAGTTCTTC	CASSSTRDNEQFF
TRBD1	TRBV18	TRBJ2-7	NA	TGTGCCAGCGCGCCATCAGGGGGTTTCATCGAGCAGTACTTC	CASAPSGGFIEQYF
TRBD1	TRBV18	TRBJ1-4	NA	TGTGCCAGCTCCCAGAGGAGTCAGGGGGAGAGAACTAATGAAAAACTGTTTTTT	CASSQRSQGERTNEKLFF
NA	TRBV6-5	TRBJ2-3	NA	TGTGCCAGCAGTTACCGGGGGCATACGCAGTATTTT	CASSYRGHTQYF
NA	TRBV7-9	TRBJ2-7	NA	TGTGCCAGCAGCTTAAAACCGGGGGACAGATCCTACGAGCAGTACTTC	CASSLKPGDRSYEQYF
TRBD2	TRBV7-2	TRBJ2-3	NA	TGTGCCAGCAGCCCACTAGCGGGCTCACAAGGGTCGCAGTATTTT	CASSPLAGSQGSQYF
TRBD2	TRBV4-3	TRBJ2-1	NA	TGCGCCAGCAGCCAAGAATTCGGACTAGCGGGGGACAATGAGCAGTTCTTC	CASSQEFGLAGDNEQFF
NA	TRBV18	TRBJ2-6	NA	TGTGCCAGCTCACAGGGACACTCTGGGGCCAACGTCCTGACTTTC	CASSQGHSGANVLTF
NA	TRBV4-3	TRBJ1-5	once	TGCGCCAGCAGCCAAGAATGGCAGGGGAACAATCAGCCCCAGCATTTT	CASSQEWQGNNQPQHF
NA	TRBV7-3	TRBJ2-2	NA	TGTGCCAGCAGCTTAACGGCCCTAGGCCCCACCGGGGAGCTGTTTTTT	CASSLTALGPTGELFF
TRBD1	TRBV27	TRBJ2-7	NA	TGTGCCAGCAGTCCGAAGGGACAGGGGGTCTCCTACGAGCAGTACTTC	CASSPKGQGVSYEQYF
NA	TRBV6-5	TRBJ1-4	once	TGTGCCAGCAGTTACATCGCCGGTAACGAAAAACTGTTTTTT	CASSYIAGNEKLFF
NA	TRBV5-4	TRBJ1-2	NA	TGTGCCAGCAGCCTAGCGACCGATAACTATGGCTACACCTTC	CASSLATDNYGYTF
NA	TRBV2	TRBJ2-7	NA	TGTGCCAGCAGTGAAACCCTCTACGAGCAGTACTTC	CASSETLYEQYF
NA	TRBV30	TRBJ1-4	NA	TGTGCCTGGAGCCCCCCCAGGGTAGGGAATGAAAAACTGTTTTTT	CAWSPPRVGNEKLFF
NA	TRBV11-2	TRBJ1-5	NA	TGTGCCAGCAGCCCCGGGGGGTCCCCCAATCAGCCCCAGCATTTT	CASSPGGSPNQPQHF
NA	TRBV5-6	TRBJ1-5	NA	TGTGCCAGCAGCCTGGGGGGGACGGACAATCAGCCCCAGCATTTT	CASSLGGTDNQPQHF
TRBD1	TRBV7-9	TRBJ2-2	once	TGTGCCAGCAGCACCGGGACAGCTACGGCGAACACCGGGGAGCTGTTTTTT	CASSTGTATANTGELFF
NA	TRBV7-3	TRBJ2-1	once	TGTGCCAGCAGCTTACCCGGGAACCGTGAGCAGTTCTTC	CASSLPGNREQFF
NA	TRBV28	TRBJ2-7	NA	TGTGCCAGCAGTCCCACCGGCGTAGGGTACTCCTACGAGCAGTACTTC	CASSPTGVGYSYEQYF